The 17 T cell receptor beta chains below all came from one sample that was sequenced in a study of T-cell reconstitution after alpha-beta-depleted transplantation in children. Library preparation (for TCRbeta) was performed with unique molecular identifiers. TCRdb redid the calling of the PCR reads with MiXCR, one entry per CDR3 protein. The repertoire holds hundreds of thousands of distinct CDR3 sequences, around 14% seen once, with about 0.79% in the top ten. This sample comprised PBMCs, obtained before TCRalphabeta/CD19-depleted stem cell transplant. The origin of the receptors is a girl aged 2 to 9 with congenital amegakaryocytic thrombocytopenia, due to receive a stem cell transplant.

The V call is TRBV10-3, the J call TRBJ2-3, with 7 positions matching TRBD2. V was clipped by 8 bases and J by 0 bases; unmatched bases: 5. CDR1 and CDR2 from the germline V gene are ENHRY and SYGVKD. The CDR3 runs 14 residues. This CDR3 is CAIDAGESTDTQYF. Here the CDR3 DNA reads TGTGCCATCGATGCGGGAGAGAGCACAGATACGCAGTATTTT.

This clonotype was picked up a small number of times. This chain uses TRBV28 with TRBJ2-2, with 12 bases lining up with TRBD2. The CDR3 runs to 17 residues. Germline V lookup: CDR1 MDHEN, CDR2 SYDVKM. J gave up 4 bases and V 0 bases, and 3 bases lay outside the gene matches. CDR3: CASSLWLLAGGTGELFF. Here the CDR3 DNA reads TGTGCCAGCAGTTTATGGTTACTAGCGGGAGGCACCGGGGAGCTGTTTTTT.

This clonotype was observed at least ten times. J is TRBJ2-7 and V is TRBV11-2; 10 bases are shared with TRBD2. The J segment lost 6 bases and the V segment lost 3 bases, leaving 5 bases of the junction unmatched. The CDR3 loop spans 14 amino acids. Looked up from germline, CDR1 is SGHAT and CDR2 is FQNNGV. The CDR3 bases are TGTGCCAGCAGCTTTCTAGCGGGAGTCTTCGAGCAGTACTTC. Translating it yields CASSFLAGVFEQYF.

The sample holds a few counts of this clonotype. The V gene is TRBV5-1, the J gene TRBJ2-1; 7 bases match TRBD1. V shed 0 bases and J 7 bases; nucleotides not matched to a gene: 10. CDR1 and CDR2 (germline): SGHRS, YFSETQ. This CDR3 is 16 amino acids long. CDR3 sequence (DNA): TGCGCCAGCAGCTTGGCCTCAGGGGGAAGGAATAATGAGCAGTTCTTC. This encodes CASSLASGGRNNEQFF.

Many counts were recorded for this clonotype. The CDR3 region has the DNA TGCAGTGCTAGAGTGTCGGGACTGGCCAATCAGCCCCAGCATTTT. Its protein product is CSARVSGLANQPQHF. The rearrangement links TRBV20-1 to TRBJ1-5, with TRBD1 as a possible D gene (5 bases). The length of the CDR3 is 15 residues. Germline-derived CDR1 and CDR2 are DFQATT and SNEGSKA (reference sequence). V dropped 1 base and J dropped 3 bases, with 13 bases sitting between them.

The chain combines TRBV20-1 with TRBJ2-1; 7 bases agree with TRBD2. The CDR3 spans 16 residues. The V and J ends lost 2 bases and 6 bases, in that order; junction bases with no gene match: 13. CDR1 is DFQATT and CDR2 is SNEGSKA in the germline V gene (reference sequence). The CDR3 nucleotides read TGCAGTGCTAGATCCCCAACTAGCGTTCGCACCAATGAGCAGTTCTTC. Amino acids: CSARSPTSVRTNEQFF.

This clonotype was seen many times. The V call is TRBV24-1, the J call TRBJ2-2; 14 nucleotides match TRBD2. The CDR3 is made up of 17 amino acids. Germline loops: CDR1 KGHDR, CDR2 SFDVKD. The ends lost 3 bases at V and 5 bases at J; junction bases unmatched: 4. CDR3: CATSDPGTSGRTGELFF. CDR3 bases: TGTGCCACCAGTGATCCCGGGACTAGCGGGAGAACCGGGGAGCTGTTTTTT.

The DNA for the CDR3 is TGTGCCAGCAGCGGCGACCCGGGATCCTACAATGAGCAGTTCTTC. Encoded protein: CASSGDPGSYNEQFF. This chain connects TRBV7-3 to TRBJ2-1; D perhaps matches TRBD2 (5 bases). V lost 5 bases, J lost 1 base, and 12 bases lay in between. The CDR3 loop spans 15 amino acids. Germline lookup yields CDR1 SGHTA and CDR2 FQGTGA.

This clonotype was observed at least ten times. The CDR3 sequence: CASGDEQRNEQFF. The CDR3 bases are TGCGCCAGCGGGGACGAGCAACGGAATGAGCAGTTCTTC. The chain has TRBV5-1 and TRBJ2-1, with D perhaps given as TRBD1 or TRBD2 (5 bases each). The V and J ends lost 7 bases and 7 bases respectively, with 15 bases between them. The CDR3 totals 13 residues. CDR1 is SGHRS, CDR2 YFSETQ, per germline.

A few counts support this clonotype. The V gene is TRBV6-2 or TRBV6-3, the J gene TRBJ2-7; 8 bases align to TRBD1. Germline trimming cut 5 bases from V and 2 bases from J; bases unmatched to any gene: 5. This CDR3 is 14 amino acids long. CDR1 is MNHEY, CDR2 SVGEGT, per germline. DNA of the CDR3: TGTGCCAGCAGTAAACCACAGGGGGCCTACGAGCAGTACTTC. This encodes CASSKPQGAYEQYF.

This clonotype was found many times. The rearrangement uses TRBV12-3 or TRBV12-4 and TRBJ1-2; D unresolved. The CDR3 has 13 amino acids. V lost 4 bases to trimming and J lost 8 bases, with 14 bases between them. CDR3 sequence reads: CASSSQGRGGYTF. DNA for the CDR3: TGTGCCAGCAGTTCTCAAGGCCGAGGGGGCTACACCTTC.

This clonotype turned up a few times. The gene calls are TRBV10-2 and TRBJ1-2; 12 bases match TRBD1. The CDR3 loop spans 16 amino acids. Per germline, CDR1 WSHSY and CDR2 SAAADI. Germline trimming cut 7 bases from V and 8 bases from J; bases unmatched to any gene: 14. This CDR3 is CASNPSGTGGAGGYTF. CDR3 DNA: TGCGCCAGCAACCCTTCTGGGACAGGGGGCGCAGGGGGCTACACCTTC.

This clonotype was counted ten times or more. CDR3 in amino acids: CASGREGSSYEQYF. In DNA, the CDR3 is TGTGCATCTGGGAGGGAGGGGAGCTCCTACGAGCAGTACTTC. V gene TRBV10-3 combines with J gene TRBJ2-7, with 7 bases that match TRBD2. Germline loops: CDR1 ENHRY, CDR2 SYGVKD. This CDR3 contains 14 residues.

This clonotype was picked up many times. The chain couples TRBV20-1 to TRBJ2-1; no reliable D call. The V gene lost 0 bases and the J gene lost 4 bases, with 16 bases spanning the gap. CDR3 length: 16 residues. Per germline, CDR1 DFQATT and CDR2 SNEGSKA (reference sequence). CDR3 amino acids: CSARDLRAGPYNEQFF. In nucleotides, the CDR3 is TGCAGTGCTAGAGATCTTCGGGCAGGCCCGTACAATGAGCAGTTCTTC.

This clonotype was seen many times. The chain has TRBV29-1 and TRBJ1-1, with D perhaps TRBD1 (6 bases). V lost 3 bases and J 9 bases, leaving 11 bases between the germline ends. Germline V gene sequence: CDR1 SQVTM, CDR2 ANQGSEA. The CDR3 sequence is 11 residues long. The CDR3 reads CSVDWGLQAFF. Written as DNA, the CDR3 is TGCAGCGTTGATTGGGGGCTACAAGCTTTCTTT.

This chain joins TRBV15 and TRBJ2-7; TRBD1 matches 8 bases. Looked up from germline, CDR1 is LNHNV and CDR2 is YYDKDF (reference sequence). This CDR3 is 12 amino acids long. J lost 5 bases, V lost 8 bases, and 5 bases had no gene match. The DNA of the CDR3 is TGTGCCACCGGTTCAGGGGGCCACGAGCAGTACTTC. Protein product: CATGSGGHEQYF.

This clonotype showed up just a few times. The rearrangement joins TRBV2 to TRBJ2-7; 8 positions agree with TRBD2. With V trimmed by 2 bases and J by 4 bases, 4 bases remained unmatched. Germline CDR1 SNHLY, CDR2 FYNNEI. CDR3 size: 14 residues. The CDR3 loop reads CASSEPREGYEQYF. In nucleotides, the CDR3 is TGTGCCAGCAGTGAACCACGGGAGGGTTACGAGCAGTACTTC.